One sample yielded the 10 T cell receptor beta chains listed below, sequenced in a study of blood T cell repertoires in COVID-19. Method: immunoSEQ multiplex PCR; TCRdb's copy keeps in-frame clones and lacks some. The data show under 200,000 clones, 82% seen once. Sequencing was performed on PBMCs or T cells enriched from blood (not recorded which). The receptors were gathered from a woman aged 60 to 75 with acute COVID-19.

DNA for the CDR3: TGCAGCGTCGTTGACAGGGAGTATGGGAGTAGCTATGGCTACACCTTC. It yields the protein CSVVDREYGSSYGYTF. This sequence joins TRBV29-1 and TRBJ1-2, with 7 bases aligning to TRBD1. CDR1 SQVTM and CDR2 ANQGSEA come from the germline V gene. The CDR3 sequence is 16 residues long. The V segment lost 6 bases and the J segment 4 bases; nucleotides outside the gene matches: 17.

V gene TRBV7-2 combines with J gene TRBJ1-1, with D tentatively TRBD1 (6 bases). CDR1 and CDR2 from the germline V gene are SGHTA and FQGNSA. The CDR3 covers 15 residues. Trimming cost V 7 bases and J 5 bases, with 20 bases left between them. As DNA, the CDR3 is TGTGCCAGCACCCCCAGGGGAGTTTGGACGACTGAAGCTTTCTTT. This translates into CASTPRGVWTTEAFF.

J is TRBJ2-6 and V is TRBV28; D is perhaps TRBD1 (6 bases). The germline V gene has CDR1 MDHEN and CDR2 SYDVKM. The CDR3 totals 14 residues. The V and J ends lost 6 bases and 6 bases respectively, with 12 bases between them. The CDR3 loop reads CASSDRQKANVLTF. CDR3 bases: TGTGCCAGCAGCGACAGGCAGAAGGCCAACGTCCTGACTTTC. Using reference TRBV28 and TRBJ2-6 for the parts outside the CDR3, the full variable domain is DVKVTQSSRYLVKRTGEKVFLECVQDMDHENMFWYRQDPGLGLRLIYFSYDVKMKEKGDIPEGYSVSREKKERFSLILESASTNQTSMYLCASSDRQKANVLTFGAGSRLTVL.

This rearrangement joins TRBV6-2 or TRBV6-3 to TRBJ2-1, with TRBD2 matching 7 bases. Trimming at V came to 1 base and at J to 6 bases, leaving 6 bases not matched to a gene. Germline V CDR1 and CDR2: MNHEY, SVGEGT. The CDR3 has 15 residues. The DNA of the CDR3 is TGTGCCAGCAGTTACTTGGGGGGGGTTGGCAATGAGCAGTTCTTC. It codes for CASSYLGGVGNEQFF.

DNA for the CDR3: TGTGCCAGCAGCTTATCAGGAGGGTTGGGGACCCAGTACTTC. Translation: CASSLSGGLGTQYF. The chain links TRBV7-9 to TRBJ2-5; the D gene is possibly TRBD2 (6 bases). Trimming left V 2 bases short and J 7 bases short, with 14 bases between. From germline, CDR1 is SEHNR and CDR2 FQNEAQ (reference sequence). This CDR3 region has 14 residues.

The V call is TRBV6-1, the J call TRBJ2-7; the match to TRBD1 covers 8 bases. The germline CDR1 and CDR2 sequences are MNHNS and SASEGT. V shed 3 bases and J 12 bases; nucleotides not matched to a gene: 4. CDR3 length: 11 residues. The CDR3 bases are TGTGCCAGCAGTGACAGGGGGCTCCCGTACGTC. Translation: CASSDRGLPYV.

The CDR3 coding sequence is TGTGCCATCAGTGACAGGCTAACTAATGAAAAACTGTTTTTT. Encoded protein: CAISDRLTNEKLFF. V usage is TRBV10-3 and J usage is TRBJ1-4; no clear D gene. Germline V gene sequence: CDR1 ENHRY, CDR2 SYGVKD. The CDR3 consists of 14 residues. V shed 3 bases and J shed 1 base, with 6 bases lying between them.

The chain carries TRBV2 and TRBJ1-5; the match to TRBD1 covers 8 bases. The CDR3 is 13 amino acids. The V gene's germline CDR1 is SNHLY and CDR2 FYNNEI. With V trimmed by 9 bases and J by 5 bases, 6 bases remained unmatched. The CDR3 DNA sequence: TGTGCCAGTGCCATACAGGGGGATCAGCCCCAGCATTTT. It yields the protein CASAIQGDQPQHF.

About this clone: Other DNA sequences from this sample encode an identical CDR3 as well. This chain joins TRBV6-5 and TRBJ1-2; 10 bases agree with TRBD1. J gave up 5 bases and V 4 bases, and 4 bases lay outside the gene matches. CDR3 length: 14 amino acids. CDR1 is MNHEY and CDR2 is SVGAGI in the germline V gene. The CDR3 DNA is TGTGCCAGCAGTTCCCCGGGACAGGGGTATGGCTACACCTTC. Protein sequence: CASSSPGQGYGYTF.

The chain uses TRBV24-1 and TRBJ1-1; D remains unclear. The V end lost 3 bases, the J end lost 5 bases, and 6 bases lay between the germline ends. The CDR3 has 12 amino acids. Germline V lookup: CDR1 KGHDR, CDR2 SFDVKD. CDR3 in amino acids: CATSDAGTEAFF. For the CDR3, the DNA is TGTGCCACCAGTGATGCGGGAACTGAAGCTTTCTTT.